The source of this T cell receptor (beta chain) is a study of beta chain features in type 1 diabetes. Isolated RNA was reverse transcribed in full, so expressed TCRB transcripts were sequenced. Only in-frame clones appear in the TCRdb table, and some are missing; sequencing was by immunoSEQ multiplex PCR. The sample includes about 320,000 clones, around 15% of them seen just once. V lost 0 bases, J lost 7 bases, and 21 bases lay in between. The CDR3 is 17 amino acids. Germline CDR1 reads LGHNA; CDR2 reads YSLEER. Sequences were obtained from central memory CD4+ T cells from blood. The chain is built from TRBV4-3 and TRBJ1-1; unclear D gene. The origin of this receptor is a man under 40 in good health. CDR3 sequence (DNA): TGCGCCAGCAGCCAAGACTTCTCCGGGGTAAGGGCGGATGAAGCTTTCTTT. Encoded protein: CASSQDFSGVRADEAFF.